This entry describes one TCR beta chain. This entry is derived from a study of response to subunit inactivated influenza vaccine. TCRdb passed the RT-PCR reads through MiXCR, listing each CDR3 protein once. The sample carries around 600,000 distinct CDR3 sequences, approximately 10% recorded once. The V gene lost 3 bases and the J gene lost 6 bases, with 17 bases spanning the gap. The length of the CDR3 is 15 residues. These data were likewise used in another study, on T cells expressing NK-cell markers. This second report adds: Beta-chain TCR cDNA was generated via 5'RACE template switching with UMIs. Sequencing of TCR beta repertoires drew on sorted CD3+CD56+NKG2C+, CD3+CD56+NKG2C- and CD3+CD56-NKG2C+ T cells. An anti-gamma-delta TCR antibody confined sorting to alpha-beta TCR T cells across several of the experiments. Top CD8+ clonotypes included the dominant CD3+CD56+NKG2C+ clonotypes in 5 to 7 donors. In four donors, dominant clonotypes made up roughly 28.3-65% of CD3+CD56-NKG2C+ cells.

This clonotype was obtained from a man aged 50-60 years who received an inactivated influenza vaccine. The rearrangement joins TRBV12-3 or TRBV12-4 to TRBJ2-5; D not resolved. The sequenced sample was PBMCs from blood, obtained on the day of vaccination. The CDR3 DNA reads as TGTGCCAGCAGTTTTTTCGTCGGTGGTGGGAAGACCCAGTACTTC. Protein: CASSFFVGGGKTQYF.